A selection of T cell receptor beta chains follows, all from one sample in a study of T cell repertoires in cytomegalovirus infection. TCRdb re-called the reads with MiXCR, one entry per CDR3 protein. The sample consists of some 77,000 distinct CDR3 sequences, about 3.8% of them appearing once. Input material: PBMCs. Receptor source: a human donor in good health (CMV status not recorded). Some clones in this sample may be carry-over from other donors' samples. CDR3s include the opening cysteine and the closing phenylalanine or tryptophan. The D gene is left open where the match is weak. Clone size is shown for a subset of rows, as once, few, many or a class of expanded clone.

J gene | V gene | D gene | clone size | CDR3 protein | CDR3 DNA
TRBJ2-7 | TRBV5-1 | . | many | CASSLALAGSSYEQYF | TGCGCCAGCAGCTTGGCTCTCGCGGGGAGCTCCTACGAGCAGTACTTC
TRBJ1-2 | TRBV7-2 | . | many | CASSSFKWSFNGYTF | TGTGCCAGCAGCTCGTTTAAATGGTCCTTCAATGGCTACACCTTC
TRBJ2-5 | TRBV6-6 | TRBD2 | many | CAIAQGSGVETQYF | TGTGCCATCGCCCAGGGTAGCGGGGTCGAGACCCAGTACTTC
TRBJ1-1 | TRBV6-2/TRBV6-3 | . | . | CASSFRDKYMNTEAFF | TGTGCCAGCAGTTTCCGGGACAAATACATGAACACTGAAGCTTTCTTT
TRBJ1-2 | TRBV29-1 | TRBD1 | many | CSGVDRDGYTF | TGCAGCGGGGTGGACAGGGATGGCTACACCTTC
TRBJ1-5 | TRBV6-1 | . | many | CASSEGQVHSNQPQHF | TGTGCCAGCAGTGAAGGGCAGGTTCATAGCAATCAGCCCCAGCATTTT
TRBJ1-1 | TRBV6-6 | . | many | CASSYVQTQNTEAFF | TGTGCCAGCAGTTACGTCCAGACCCAGAACACTGAAGCTTTCTTT
TRBJ2-7 | TRBV20-1 | . | many | CSARDKYRAEQYF | TGCAGTGCTAGAGACAAATACAGGGCCGAGCAGTACTTC
TRBJ2-7 | TRBV29-1 | . | many | CSVERGGHEQYF | TGCAGCGTTGAAAGGGGGGGCCACGAGCAGTACTTC
TRBJ2-1 | TRBV7-6 | . | many | CASSLEDYNEQFF | TGTGCCAGCAGCTTGGAGGACTACAATGAGCAGTTCTTC
TRBJ1-5 | TRBV10-3 | TRBD1 | many | CAISESKGQGNQPQHF | TGTGCCATCAGTGAGTCGAAGGGACAGGGCAATCAGCCCCAGCATTTT
TRBJ1-1 | TRBV6-6 | . | many | CASSYLGGHVEAFF | TGTGCCAGCAGTTACCTGGGGGGCCACGTTGAAGCTTTCTTT
TRBJ1-3 | TRBV7-9 | . | many | CASSRQQNTIYF | TGTGCCAGCAGTCGTCAGCAAAACACCATATATTTT
TRBJ2-1 | TRBV11-1 | TRBD2 | few | CASSLGTSDYEQFF | TGTGCCAGCAGCCTAGGGACTAGCGATTATGAGCAGTTCTTC
TRBJ1-3 | TRBV15 | . | many | CATAARTSTSGNTIYF | TGTGCCACCGCCGCGAGGACCTCTACTTCTGGAAACACCATATATTTT
TRBJ2-7 | TRBV28 | . | many | CASSLLFYEQYF | TGTGCCAGCAGTTTGCTTTTCTACGAGCAGTACTTC
TRBJ2-3 | TRBV5-1 | . | many | CASSLGGGTDTQYF | TGCGCCAGCAGCTTAGGCGGAGGCACAGATACGCAGTATTTT
TRBJ1-1 | TRBV18 | . | many | CASSPRRGRDTEAFF | TGTGCCAGCTCACCACGACGGGGAAGGGACACTGAAGCTTTCTTT
TRBJ1-2 | TRBV10-3 | . | many | CAISESGGLGGYTF | TGTGCCATCAGTGAGTCCGGGGGACTAGGTGGCTACACCTTC
TRBJ1-5 | TRBV7-2 | . | many | CASSLGTAFNQPQHF | TGTGCCAGCAGCCTTGGGACCGCCTTCAATCAGCCCCAGCATTTT
TRBJ1-1 | TRBV7-9 | TRBD1 | many | CASSDITGGTEAFF | TGTGCCAGCAGCGACATTACAGGGGGCACTGAAGCTTTCTTT
TRBJ2-3 | TRBV6-1 | . | many | CASIPPGTDTQYF | TGTGCCAGCATTCCGCCCGGCACAGATACGCAGTATTTT
TRBJ1-1 | TRBV7-6 | . | medium-sized | CASSGHPNTEAFF | TGTGCCAGCAGCGGACACCCGAACACTGAAGCTTTCTTT
TRBJ1-4 | TRBV12-3/TRBV12-4 | TRBD1 | many | CASSSQGPENEKLFF | TGTGCCAGCAGTTCACAGGGGCCCGAGAATGAAAAACTGTTTTTT
TRBJ1-4 | TRBV19 | . | many | CASKRGNEKLFF | TGTGCCAGTAAACGTGGTAATGAAAAACTGTTTTTT
TRBJ1-5 | TRBV7-2 | . | many | CASSLMGRGAGSNQPQHF | TGTGCCAGCAGCTTAATGGGTCGGGGGGCTGGAAGCAATCAGCCCCAGCATTTT
TRBJ1-6 | TRBV10-2 | . | many | CASSVRGARGNSPLHF | TGCGCCAGCAGTGTTCGGGGGGCAAGGGGGAATTCACCCCTCCACTTT